The present T cell receptor (beta chain) was sequenced within a study of T-cell reconstitution after alpha-beta-depleted transplantation in children (dated by TCRdb to the mid-2010s). In terms of the full investigation: Using TCR repertoire profiling, the study quantitatively followed how T-cell immune reconstitution unfolded in children after TCRalphabeta/CD19-depleted allogeneic hematopoietic cell transplantation. Overall study results and their limits: In some patients, the high TCRbeta diversity seen at day 60 was put down to recipient T cells and intrathymic progenitors that had survived conditioning. The apparently early alphabetaT-cell count recovery about two months after transplant was reportedly dependent on only several hundred rapidly expanded clones derived from non-depleted graft cells. Over the following months the frequencies of hyperexpanded clones went down, and after one year T-cell counts and TCRbeta diversity were mostly credited to newly produced T cells.

Explained via the paper, the treatment or condition label denotes: allogeneic hematopoietic cell transplantation with graft depleted of TCRalphabeta T cells and CD19 B cells. TCRalphabeta/CD19-depleted allogeneic hematopoietic cell grafts were given to the transplant recipients, all of whom were children. The sample holds a few counts of this clonotype. Its antigen is currently not known. Base qualities are not recorded, but no much larger clone differs from it by a single base. Via the germline V gene, CDR1 is MNHNS and CDR2 SASEGT. From the cysteine through the phenylalanine, the CDR3 covers 14 amino acids. Of all the DNA, just the CDR3 is kept, 42 bases in frame from base 1. The junction shows trimming of 8 bases on V and 5 bases on J, plus 18 bases between the germline ends. Library prep was done by PCR. Sequenced using an Illumina HiSeq 2500. TCR library preparation used molecular barcoding, with unique molecular identifiers applied to normalize quantification of the TCRbeta repertoire. The public reads were reprocessed in TCRdb via fastp at Q25 and MiXCR, keeping in-frame beta chains. Records with the same CDR3 protein are collapsed into one entry carrying the most frequent genes and DNA. The table for this sample lists around 370,000 distinct CDR3 sequences; around 16% of them were counted only once. Just over 40% of the sample rests with the top ten.

The sequence links TRBV6-1 to TRBJ2-5, with TRBD1 as a weak D call on 6 bases. This sequence originates from a male patient aged 2 to 9 who had a stem cell transplant for acute lymphoblastic leukemia, so the T cells may come from the graft donor. Sequencing was performed on PBMCs, mostly from graft donor cells, taken 360 days after TCRalphabeta/CD19-depleted stem cell transplant. The encoded CDR3 is CASETGWGQETQYF. The base sequence is TGTGCCAGCGAAACAGGGTGGGGTCAGGAGACCCAGTACTTC.